The source of this T cell receptor beta chain is a study of cytomegalovirus exposure and HLA in healthy donors. Study findings and constraints: As a later analysis showed, a missense DCLRE1C variant was linked to trimming of TCR beta V- and J-genes.

With respect to this clone: Its antigen is not known.

The germline CDR1 and CDR2 sequences are MNHNY and SVGAGI (reference sequence). The CDR3 totals 14 residues. Trimming pared 4 bases from V and 4 bases from J, leaving 10 bases between. Researchers ran the PCR with 60 Vbeta and 13 Jbeta primers. The data were produced by immunoSEQ multiplex PCR, yet TCRdb's version contains in-frame clones alone and is incomplete. The data contain fewer than 250,000 clones, 65% to 85% of them singletons. The chain recombines TRBV6-6 with TRBJ1-4, with D maybe TRBD1 (6 bases). The TCR was taken from a woman younger than 30 in good health and CMV-seronegative. Sequencing used PBMCs. This CDR3 reads CASSWDTSNEKLFF. CDR3 DNA: TGTGCCAGCAGTTGGGACACCAGTAATGAAAAACTGTTTTTT.